The clone carrying this T cell receptor beta chain occurred many times. The antigen is undetermined. This entry is derived from a study of breast tumors, draining lymph nodes, adjacent tissues. General observations from the study: Most tumor T cells seemingly derive from lymph node, then expand in tumor. Tumor repertoires ranked between lymph nodes and nontumor tissue in diversity, with V and J gene preferences. Tumor T cell lymph node origin was a supported hypothesis, not proven. Compared with basal-like, luminal-like tumors shared significantly more repertoire with nontumor tissue.

With 0 bases removed from V and 2 bases from J, the gap between germline ends came to 9 bases. The CDR3 runs 14 residues. CDR1 and CDR2 from the germline V gene are SGHTS and YDEGEE. Axillary draining lymph nodes of breast cancer patients supplied the node samples. One entry per CDR3 protein, called by TCRdb with MiXCR from the multiplex PCR reads. The sample yields more than 250,000 distinct CDR3 sequences, roughly 31% seen once. The receptor's source is a female donor with breast cancer. Some clones in this sample may be carry-over from other donors' samples. Sequenced material: axillary lymph node tissue. The V call is TRBV5-8, the J call TRBJ2-7; D is unresolved. CDR3 region: CASSLEGSTYEQYF. Written as DNA, the CDR3 is TGTGCCAGCAGCTTGGAGGGCAGCACCTACGAGCAGTACTTC.